A selection of T cell receptor beta chains follows, all from one sample in a study of CD8 T cells in ankylosing spondylitis. TCRdb used MiXCR to reprocess the 5' RACE reads, holding one entry per CDR3 protein. The repertoire holds fewer than 550,000 distinct CDR3 sequences, with over 4% as singletons. Input material: blood, either unsorted or a sorted T cell fraction (not recorded which). The receptors were gathered from a male donor with ankylosing spondylitis. CDR3s include the opening cysteine and the closing phenylalanine or tryptophan. A D gene is named only where the DNA matches it firmly. Where a row states a size, it is once, few, many or the class of an expanded clone; other rows omit it.

abundance: many
d_gene: TRBD2
v_gene: TRBV5-1
j_gene: TRBJ2-4
CDR3nt: TGCGCCAGCAGCCGAACTAGCGGGAGAGGAAAAAACATTCAGTACTTC
CDR3aa: CASSRTSGRGKNIQYF

abundance: many
d_gene: TRBD2
v_gene: TRBV3-1
j_gene: TRBJ2-5
CDR3nt: TGTGCCAGCAGCCTAGAAGAAGGGACTAGCGGGGTCCAAGAGACCCAGTACTTC
CDR3aa: CASSLEEGTSGVQETQYF

abundance: many
d_gene: TRBD1
v_gene: TRBV29-1
j_gene: TRBJ1-1
CDR3nt: TGCAGCGTTGAGCCGATACAGGGGGGGGGTGGAGCTTTCTTT
CDR3aa: CSVEPIQGGGGAFF

abundance: many
d_gene: -
v_gene: TRBV6-2/TRBV6-3
j_gene: TRBJ2-2
CDR3nt: TGTGCCAGCAGTTACTCCAGGGCGAACACCGGGGAGCTGTTTTTT
CDR3aa: CASSYSRANTGELFF

abundance: many
d_gene: -
v_gene: TRBV7-2
j_gene: TRBJ2-2
CDR3nt: TGTGCCAGCAGCCCAATGGGGAGGGGGGAGCTGTTTTTT
CDR3aa: CASSPMGRGELFF

abundance: many
d_gene: -
v_gene: TRBV29-1
j_gene: TRBJ2-3
CDR3nt: TGCAGCGTTGACCAAGGGAGGAGAGGCACAGATACGCAGTATTTT
CDR3aa: CSVDQGRRGTDTQYF

abundance: many
d_gene: TRBD1
v_gene: TRBV7-2
j_gene: TRBJ1-2
CDR3nt: TGTGCCAGCAGCGGAGACAGGGGGCTGGTTGGCTACACCTTC
CDR3aa: CASSGDRGLVGYTF

abundance: many
d_gene: -
v_gene: TRBV20-1
j_gene: TRBJ1-2
CDR3nt: TGCAGTGCAGACAGACAGGCCTTAGGTTGGGGCTACACCTTC
CDR3aa: CSADRQALGWGYTF

abundance: -
d_gene: -
v_gene: TRBV7-7
j_gene: TRBJ1-2
CDR3nt: TGTGCTAGCAGCTCCCGGGGCAGGGGAGGCACCTACACCTTC
CDR3aa: CASSSRGRGGTYTF

abundance: many
d_gene: -
v_gene: TRBV29-1
j_gene: TRBJ2-7
CDR3nt: TGCAGCGTAGGACTGTCCTACGAGCAGTACTTC
CDR3aa: CSVGLSYEQYF

abundance: many
d_gene: -
v_gene: TRBV6-5
j_gene: TRBJ1-3
CDR3nt: TGTGCCAGCAGTTACAGGGGTTCAGGAAACACCATATATTTT
CDR3aa: CASSYRGSGNTIYF

abundance: many
d_gene: TRBD2
v_gene: TRBV9
j_gene: TRBJ2-1
CDR3nt: TGTGCCAGCACCCGCGGGGGGTCCTACAATGAGCAGTTCTTC
CDR3aa: CASTRGGSYNEQFF

abundance: many
d_gene: -
v_gene: TRBV18
j_gene: TRBJ1-2
CDR3nt: TGTGCCAGCTCACCCTTAATTACGGAGGGCTACACCTTC
CDR3aa: CASSPLITEGYTF

abundance: many
d_gene: TRBD2
v_gene: TRBV15
j_gene: TRBJ2-3
CDR3nt: TGTGCCACCAGCAGACGCGGGGGGGCCGGCACAGATACGCAGTATTTT
CDR3aa: CATSRRGGAGTDTQYF

abundance: many
d_gene: -
v_gene: TRBV10-3
j_gene: TRBJ2-7
CDR3nt: TGTGCCATCAGTGAGTCGAACCGACCGGAGCGGTACTTC
CDR3aa: CAISESNRPERYF

abundance: many
d_gene: -
v_gene: TRBV10-3
j_gene: TRBJ2-2
CDR3nt: TGTGCCATCAGTGAGCTGGACACCGGGGAGCTGTTTTTT
CDR3aa: CAISELDTGELFF

abundance: many
d_gene: TRBD1
v_gene: TRBV29-1
j_gene: TRBJ2-5
CDR3nt: TGCAGCGTTCGCAGTGGGACAGGGGAGGAGACCCAGTACTTC
CDR3aa: CSVRSGTGEETQYF

abundance: many
d_gene: TRBD1
v_gene: TRBV4-2
j_gene: TRBJ1-5
CDR3nt: TGTGCCAGCAGCCGGATGGGACAGATGTCCCCCTGGGGCAATCAGCCCCAGCATTTT
CDR3aa: CASSRMGQMSPWGNQPQHF

abundance: many
d_gene: -
v_gene: TRBV4-3
j_gene: TRBJ1-6
CDR3nt: TGCGCCAGCAGCCAAGAAATTTCGCAGGTAGTCTCACCCCTCCACTTT
CDR3aa: CASSQEISQVVSPLHF

abundance: many
d_gene: TRBD2
v_gene: TRBV7-2
j_gene: TRBJ2-5
CDR3nt: TGTGCCAGCAGCTCACGACTAGCGGGGGGGGCTGAGACCCAGTACTTC
CDR3aa: CASSSRLAGGAETQYF

abundance: -
d_gene: -
v_gene: TRBV7-2
j_gene: TRBJ1-3
CDR3nt: TGTGCCAGCAGCTCCTCCCTAGTCGACACCATATATTTT
CDR3aa: CASSSSLVDTIYF

abundance: many
d_gene: TRBD2
v_gene: TRBV7-8
j_gene: TRBJ2-7
CDR3nt: TGTGCCAGCAGCTTAAAAGGTAGCGGGATGTACGAGCAGTACTTC
CDR3aa: CASSLKGSGMYEQYF

abundance: -
d_gene: -
v_gene: TRBV5-1
j_gene: TRBJ2-2
CDR3nt: TGCGCCAGCAACGGGACGGAGAACACCGGGGAGCTGTTTTTT
CDR3aa: CASNGTENTGELFF

abundance: many
d_gene: -
v_gene: TRBV9
j_gene: TRBJ2-7
CDR3nt: TGTGCCAGCAGCGGACAGTCCGAGGAGCAGTACTTC
CDR3aa: CASSGQSEEQYF

abundance: many
d_gene: -
v_gene: TRBV20-1
j_gene: TRBJ2-5
CDR3nt: TGCAGTGCTAGAGCGCAGGGTGGAGAGACCCAGTACTTC
CDR3aa: CSARAQGGETQYF

abundance: many
d_gene: -
v_gene: TRBV10-3
j_gene: TRBJ2-5
CDR3nt: TGTGCCATCAGTGAACTTCAAGAGACCCAGTACTTC
CDR3aa: CAISELQETQYF

abundance: many
d_gene: -
v_gene: TRBV5-1
j_gene: TRBJ2-5
CDR3nt: TGCGCCAGCAGCCCGGGCCGCCCTGGGTTAGAAGAGACCCAGTACTTC
CDR3aa: CASSPGRPGLEETQYF

abundance: many
d_gene: -
v_gene: TRBV5-1
j_gene: TRBJ1-5
CDR3nt: TGCGCCAGCAGCCCCCGTCCACAGGGGCCCCAGCATTTT
CDR3aa: CASSPRPQGPQHF

abundance: many
d_gene: TRBD2
v_gene: TRBV6-1
j_gene: TRBJ2-7
CDR3nt: TGTGCCAGCAACCCACGGTGGCTAGCGGGGACCCACGAGCAGTACTTC
CDR3aa: CASNPRWLAGTHEQYF

abundance: many
d_gene: -
v_gene: TRBV3-1
j_gene: TRBJ1-2
CDR3nt: TGTGCCAGCAGCCAAGACTTGGCGGACGGAGCTAACTATGGCTACACCTTC
CDR3aa: CASSQDLADGANYGYTF

abundance: many
d_gene: TRBD2
v_gene: TRBV5-1
j_gene: TRBJ2-4
CDR3nt: TGCGCCAGCAGCTTGGATTCCCTAGCGGGAAGGAAAAACATTCAGTACTTC
CDR3aa: CASSLDSLAGRKNIQYF

abundance: few
d_gene: -
v_gene: TRBV20-1
j_gene: TRBJ2-7
CDR3nt: TGCAGTGCTAGAGGGCTAACAGGGTATTACGAGCAGTACTTC
CDR3aa: CSARGLTGYYEQYF

abundance: many
d_gene: -
v_gene: TRBV12-3/TRBV12-4
j_gene: TRBJ2-7
CDR3nt: TGTGCCAGCAGTTTAATCAGCAGGGAGTCCGACGAGCAGTACTTC
CDR3aa: CASSLISRESDEQYF

abundance: many
d_gene: -
v_gene: TRBV5-1
j_gene: TRBJ1-5
CDR3nt: TGCGCCAGCAGCTTGAATGCAGGGATCAATCAGCCCCAGCATTTT
CDR3aa: CASSLNAGINQPQHF

abundance: many
d_gene: TRBD2
v_gene: TRBV10-3
j_gene: TRBJ2-3
CDR3nt: TGTGCCATCAGTGATTGGAGTCGGGAGGATAGCACAGATACGCAGTATTTT
CDR3aa: CAISDWSREDSTDTQYF

abundance: many
d_gene: -
v_gene: TRBV11-2
j_gene: TRBJ1-1
CDR3nt: TGTGCCAGCAGCTTAGATCCTGAAGGGAACACTGAAGCTTTCTTT
CDR3aa: CASSLDPEGNTEAFF

abundance: many
d_gene: -
v_gene: TRBV20-1
j_gene: TRBJ2-7
CDR3nt: TGCAGTGCTGTCGAAACTAGCCGGGGCGAGCAGTACTTC
CDR3aa: CSAVETSRGEQYF

abundance: many
d_gene: TRBD1
v_gene: TRBV7-2
j_gene: TRBJ1-1
CDR3nt: TGTGCCAGCAGCCCAAAGAACCGACAGGGCACTGAAGCTTTCTTT
CDR3aa: CASSPKNRQGTEAFF

abundance: -
d_gene: TRBD2
v_gene: TRBV20-1
j_gene: TRBJ2-3
CDR3nt: TGCAGTCGAAAAGGTAGCGGGGGAGATACGCAGTATTTT
CDR3aa: CSRKGSGGDTQYF

abundance: few
d_gene: TRBD1
v_gene: TRBV6-5
j_gene: TRBJ1-4
CDR3nt: TGTGCCAGCAGTTACAGGGGGCTTAACGATGAAAAACTGTTTTTT
CDR3aa: CASSYRGLNDEKLFF

abundance: -
d_gene: -
v_gene: TRBV2
j_gene: TRBJ2-2
CDR3nt: TGTGCCAGCAGTGGAACGGGAGTCGGGGAGCTGTTTTTT
CDR3aa: CASSGTGVGELFF